This is a list of T cell receptor beta chains from one sample in a study of blood T cell repertoires in COVID-19. Measured with immunoSEQ multiplex PCR; TCRdb has only the in-frame clones, and not every one. The data contain about 230,000 clones, over 75% of them singletons. Sequenced material: peripheral blood. The receptors were gathered from a man aged 45-60 years with COVID-19, enrolled during active disease. CDR3s include the opening cysteine and the closing phenylalanine or tryptophan. A D gene is named only where the DNA matches it firmly. The size field is filled for only some rows; it gives once, few, many or a size class.

v_gene: TRBV19; j_gene: TRBJ1-2; d_gene: TRBD1; abundance: NA; CDR3nt: TGTGCCAGTATCGGGACAGGGTTCTATGGCTACACCTTC; CDR3aa: CASIGTGFYGYTF
v_gene: TRBV7-9; j_gene: TRBJ2-3; d_gene: TRBD2; abundance: NA; CDR3nt: TGTGCCAGCAGCTTGGCTCTAGCGGGGAGCACAGATACGCAGTATTTT; CDR3aa: CASSLALAGSTDTQYF
v_gene: TRBV29-1; j_gene: TRBJ1-5; d_gene: NA; abundance: NA; CDR3nt: TGCAGCGTTGATATGGGGGCGGATCAGCCCCAGCATTTT; CDR3aa: CSVDMGADQPQHF
v_gene: TRBV6-5; j_gene: TRBJ2-1; d_gene: TRBD2; abundance: NA; CDR3nt: TGTGCCAGCAGCCCCGGGGGGGCCGCCTACAATGAGCAGTTCTTC; CDR3aa: CASSPGGAAYNEQFF
v_gene: TRBV4-2; j_gene: TRBJ1-1; d_gene: TRBD1; abundance: NA; CDR3nt: TGTGCCAGCAGCCAAAATGGACAGGGTTTAACTGAAGCTTTCTTT; CDR3aa: CASSQNGQGLTEAFF
v_gene: TRBV5-1; j_gene: TRBJ1-2; d_gene: NA; abundance: NA; CDR3nt: TGCGCCAGCAGCTTGGAACCCCTGGGCAGGCTTACCTCTAACTATGGCTACACCTTC; CDR3aa: CASSLEPLGRLTSNYGYTF
v_gene: TRBV5-5; j_gene: TRBJ1-2; d_gene: TRBD1; abundance: once; CDR3nt: TGTGCCAGCAGCTTCCGGGACAGGGACTATGGCTACACCTTC; CDR3aa: CASSFRDRDYGYTF
v_gene: TRBV6-2/TRBV6-3; j_gene: TRBJ2-7; d_gene: TRBD1; abundance: NA; CDR3nt: TGTGCCAGCAGTTACTCACAACCAACAGGGGCCTACGAGCAGTACTTC; CDR3aa: CASSYSQPTGAYEQYF
v_gene: TRBV6-5; j_gene: TRBJ2-1; d_gene: TRBD2; abundance: NA; CDR3nt: TGTGCCAGCAGTCAGTCGGGACTAATCTACAATGAGCAGTTCTTC; CDR3aa: CASSQSGLIYNEQFF
v_gene: TRBV7-6; j_gene: TRBJ2-7; d_gene: TRBD1; abundance: once; CDR3nt: TGTGCCAGCAGCTCCCCGGGACAGATATACGAGCAGTACTTC; CDR3aa: CASSSPGQIYEQYF